The rows below give T cell receptor beta chains drawn from one sample of a study of T cell responses to AZD1222 COVID-19 vaccine. Clones were read by immunoSEQ multiplex PCR, and TCRdb kept only the in-frame ones, dropping some. Here the sample spans 110,000 or so clones, roughly 88% being singletons. The sample consisted of peripheral blood, taken 28 days after the second AZD1222 dose. The receptors here all came from an adult who received the AZD1222 COVID-19 vaccine. The CDR3 runs from the conserved cysteine through the conserved F or W. Each record gives: D gene, J gene, clone size, V gene, CDR3 DNA, CDR3 protein. A D gene is named only where the DNA matches it firmly. The size entry is marked missing in some rows and otherwise reads once, few, many or a size class.

TRBD1,TRBJ1-6,.,TRBV4-3,TGCGCCAGCAGCCAAGATGTCGCGGACAGGGGGAATTCACCCCTCCACTTT,CASSQDVADRGNSPLHF
TRBD1,TRBJ2-2,once,TRBV7-9,TGTGCCAGCAGCCCCGACAGGGGGCGCGACGGGGAGCTGTTTTTT,CASSPDRGRDGELFF
.,TRBJ1-3,.,TRBV7-3,TGTGCCAGCAGCTCCGACGGTACCTCTGGAAACACCATATATTTT,CASSSDGTSGNTIYF
.,TRBJ1-4,.,TRBV6-5,TGTGCCAGCAGTTACTCTGGTACAACTAATGAAAAACTGTTTTTT,CASSYSGTTNEKLFF
TRBD2,TRBJ2-3,.,TRBV4-2,TGTGCCAGCAGCCAAGGAGCGGGACTAGCGGGGGGCATGAGCACAGATACGCAGTATTTT,CASSQGAGLAGGMSTDTQYF
.,TRBJ1-2,.,TRBV9,TGTGCCAGCAGCGTAGGTCCCGCAACCCAAATTAACTATGGCTACACCTTC,CASSVGPATQINYGYTF
.,TRBJ2-7,.,TRBV10-3,TGTGCCATCAGTGAGGGAAACTACGAGCAGTACTTC,CAISEGNYEQYF
.,TRBJ2-2,.,TRBV7-6,TGTGCCAGCAGCTTAGCCCCGGATGGGGTCGGGGAGCTGTTTTTT,CASSLAPDGVGELFF
TRBD1,TRBJ1-1,once,TRBV7-9,TGTGCCAGCGTTTCTCGGACAGGGAACACTGAAGCTTTCTTT,CASVSRTGNTEAFF
TRBD1,TRBJ2-1,.,TRBV7-7,TGTGCTAGCAGCTTGGCACAGGGGGATGAGCAGTTCTTC,CASSLAQGDEQFF
.,TRBJ2-3,.,TRBV14,TGTGCCAGCAGCGAAGGGGGATCTACGCAGTATTTT,CASSEGGSTQYF
.,TRBJ1-5,.,TRBV5-1,TGCGCCAGCAGCTTGAGCGGGGTAGGGATCGGTCAGCCCCAGCATTTT,CASSLSGVGIGQPQHF
.,TRBJ1-5,.,TRBV7-9,TGTGCCAGCAGCTTAGGACTGACAACTAGCAATCAGCCCCAGCATTTT,CASSLGLTTSNQPQHF
TRBD1,TRBJ1-2,once,TRBV28,TGTGCCAGCAGTTCACAGGGGGGAACCTACTATGGCTACACCTTC,CASSSQGGTYYGYTF
.,TRBJ1-1,.,TRBV3-1/TRBV3-2,TGTGCCAGCAGCCCTCCAAACATCGGCACTGAAGCTTTCTTT,CASSPPNIGTEAFF
.,TRBJ1-6,.,TRBV7-9,TGTGCCAGCAGCTTAGTCGCCCGGGGGGTTTCACCCCTCCACTTT,CASSLVARGVSPLHF
.,TRBJ1-2,.,TRBV5-4,TGTGCCAGCAGCAACCAGACAGTGAACTATGGCTACACCTTC,CASSNQTVNYGYTF
.,TRBJ2-7,.,TRBV29-1,TGCAGCGTTGAGGGGGGGGGACATAACTCCTACGAGCAGTACTTC,CSVEGGGHNSYEQYF
TRBD2,TRBJ2-5,.,TRBV19,TGTGCCAGTACTGGCGGGGGGCCGGGGGAGACCCAGTACTTC,CASTGGGPGETQYF
TRBD2,TRBJ2-1,once,TRBV5-1,TGCGCCAGCAAAGCGGGGGGCGAGGTCAATGAGCAGTTCTTC,CASKAGGEVNEQFF
.,TRBJ1-1,once,TRBV7-9,TGTGCCAGCAGCTTAGATATAGGACAGGAAGCTTTCTTT,CASSLDIGQEAFF
TRBD1,TRBJ2-7,.,TRBV7-8,TGTGCCAGCAGCCTTAGACAGGGGGCCGGCTCCTACGAGCAGTACTTC,CASSLRQGAGSYEQYF
TRBD2,TRBJ2-3,.,TRBV4-3,TGCGCCAGCAGCCAAGAGGATAGCGGGGGGCTCTTCACAGATACGCAGTATTTT,CASSQEDSGGLFTDTQYF
.,TRBJ1-2,.,TRBV12-3/TRBV12-4,TGTGCCAGCAGTTTGACAGACTTCTATGGCTACACCTTC,CASSLTDFYGYTF
.,TRBJ2-7,.,TRBV7-6,TGTGCCAGCAGCTTAGCGGCTTACGAGCAGTACTTC,CASSLAAYEQYF
.,TRBJ2-7,.,TRBV12-3/TRBV12-4,TGTGCCAGCAGTTTGGGCCTTCCCGAGCAGTACTTC,CASSLGLPEQYF
TRBD1,TRBJ1-3,.,TRBV18,TGTGCCAGCTCACCGACAGGGGCCGGTGGAAACACCATATATTTT,CASSPTGAGGNTIYF
TRBD2,TRBJ2-2,.,TRBV19,TGTGCCAGCAAACCTGAGCGGGGGATAACCGGGGAGCTGTTTTTT,CASKPERGITGELFF
TRBD2,TRBJ2-3,.,TRBV7-2,TGTGCCAGCAGCTTACTAGCGGGGTCGTATGGGGGGACGCAGTATTTT,CASSLLAGSYGGTQYF
.,TRBJ2-7,.,TRBV28,TGTGCCACTGCCCGGACAGTTGAGAGAACCTACGAGCAGTACTTC,CATARTVERTYEQYF
.,TRBJ2-1,.,TRBV21-1,TGTGCCAGCAGGGTGCGGGGACGCTCCTACAATGAGCAGTTCTTC,CASRVRGRSYNEQFF
.,TRBJ2-7,.,TRBV12-3/TRBV12-4,TGTGCCAGCAGTGACAGGACCTACGAGCAGTACTTC,CASSDRTYEQYF
.,TRBJ1-1,.,TRBV15,TGTGCCACCAGCAGAGACCAGGGTATGAACACTGAAGCTTTCTTT,CATSRDQGMNTEAFF
TRBD1,TRBJ1-2,.,TRBV5-4,TGTGCCAGCAGCTTGGACCGGGACAGCGTTTGGGGCTACACCTTC,CASSLDRDSVWGYTF
.,TRBJ2-1,.,TRBV6-5,TGTGCCAGCAGGCCGCGGCCCTACAATGAGCAGTTCTTC,CASRPRPYNEQFF
TRBD2,TRBJ2-7,.,TRBV6-6,TGTGCCACGGGGGGTACTCCCTACGAGCAGTACTTC,CATGGTPYEQYF
TRBD1,TRBJ2-7,.,TRBV13,TGTGCCAGCAGCCTTGACAGGGTAAACGAGCAGTACTTC,CASSLDRVNEQYF
.,TRBJ1-2,.,TRBV29-1,TGCAGCGTTGAGGGTTTGGGTGGAAACTATGGCTACACCTTC,CSVEGLGGNYGYTF
TRBD2,TRBJ2-5,.,TRBV9,TGTGCCAGCAGCGCTAGCGGGGGGATCCAAGAGACCCAGTACTTC,CASSASGGIQETQYF
.,TRBJ2-5,.,TRBV5-6,TGTGCCAGCAGCTTTAGGGGGTTCCAAGAGACCCAGTACTTC,CASSFRGFQETQYF
.,TRBJ1-1,few,TRBV3-1/TRBV3-2,TGTGCCAGCAGCCAAGCGAGGGGCATTGTGAACACTGAAGCTTTCTTT,CASSQARGIVNTEAFF
TRBD2,TRBJ2-2,.,TRBV7-8,TGTGCCAGCAGCTTACGTCCGGGACTAGCGAACACCGGGGAGCTGTTTTTT,CASSLRPGLANTGELFF
.,TRBJ1-4,.,TRBV6-2/TRBV6-3,TGTGCCAGCAGTTACGCATCAGGGGATAATGAAAAACTGTTTTTT,CASSYASGDNEKLFF
.,TRBJ2-3,.,TRBV24-1,TGTGCCACCAGTGATTCGGGGTTCGGCACAGATACGCAGTATTTT,CATSDSGFGTDTQYF
.,TRBJ1-5,few,TRBV27,TGTGCCGTGGGTGGGCAGCCCCAGCATTTT,CAVGGQPQHF
TRBD2,TRBJ2-1,.,TRBV6-2/TRBV6-3,TGTGCCAGCAGTTATCCTCCCGGGACTAGCGGGGGCAATGAGCAGTTCTTC,CASSYPPGTSGGNEQFF
.,TRBJ2-7,.,TRBV3-1/TRBV3-2,TGTGCCAGCAGCCAAGATTTGGGTAGCTCCTACGAGCAGTACTTC,CASSQDLGSSYEQYF
.,TRBJ1-2,.,TRBV5-1,TGCGCCAGCAGCTTGGAGGACATTGACTATGGCTACACCTTC,CASSLEDIDYGYTF
TRBD1,TRBJ2-5,.,TRBV25-1,TGTGCCAGCAGTGACCGAGACAGGGGGAGCCCAGGGGAGACCCAGTACTTC,CASSDRDRGSPGETQYF
.,TRBJ1-6,.,TRBV6-5,TGTGCCAGCAGTTCCGCAGGGAAATCCCTCCACTTT,CASSSAGKSLHF
TRBD2,TRBJ2-2,.,TRBV27,TGTGCCAGCAGTTTAAACCTAGCGGTGAACACCGGGGAGCTGTTTTTT,CASSLNLAVNTGELFF
TRBD1,TRBJ1-3,.,TRBV10-3,TGTGCCGGGAGCAAGGGACAGGGGAACACCATATATTTT,CAGSKGQGNTIYF
.,TRBJ2-5,.,TRBV19,TGTGCCAGTAGTGCTGACCAAGAGACCCAGTACTTC,CASSADQETQYF
TRBD1,TRBJ1-1,.,TRBV19,TGTGCCAGTAGTCCTCAAACAGGGGACACTGAAGCTTTCTTT,CASSPQTGDTEAFF
TRBD2,TRBJ2-7,few,TRBV4-2,TGTGCCAGCAGCCAAGCGGCTAGCGGGGGGTCGGTCTACGAGCAGTACTTC,CASSQAASGGSVYEQYF
.,TRBJ1-1,once,TRBV13,TGTGCCAGCAGCTCGACAGGGAACACTGAAGCTTTCTTT,CASSSTGNTEAFF
.,TRBJ2-1,.,TRBV7-2,TGTGCCAGCAGCTTAAGAGCGCGCGATGAGCAGTTCTTC,CASSLRARDEQFF
TRBD1,TRBJ1-2,.,TRBV28,TGTGCCAGCATCCCGCTAGGGGGCGGCTACACCTTC,CASIPLGGGYTF